This T cell receptor beta chain was documented in a study of cytomegalovirus exposure and HLA in healthy donors. Study-wide points: Reportedly, TCR beta sequences accurately predicted HLA-A and HLA-B alleles in most subjects. TCR sequences were mostly rare, though some public TCRs occurred in many donors.

This clone was recorded only once. What it recognizes is unknown. 13 Jbeta primers and 60 Vbeta primers were used for the PCR. Using immunoSEQ multiplex PCR, the repertoire was profiled, and TCRdb retains in-frame clones only, with some absent. The sample has about 190,000 clones; over 70% are singletons. The sequence came from a man aged 25 to 40 in good health and CMV-seronegative. The sequenced sample was PBMCs.

The CDR3 here is CASSGRTATYEQYF. The DNA for the CDR3 is TGCGCCAGCAGTGGTAGGACAGCCACCTACGAGCAGTACTTC. The chain employs TRBV10-1 and TRBJ2-7; D might be TRBD1 (6 bases). CDR3 length: 14 residues. Looked up from germline, CDR1 is WNHNN and CDR2 is SYGVQD (reference sequence). V gave up 4 bases and J gave up 2 bases, with 12 bases separating them.